The T cell receptor beta chain under discussion was sequenced for a study of molecular identifiers for immune sequencing clone quantification. Study results and limitations: Molecules of identical TCR sharing a barcode could underestimate highly expanded clone sizes.

This clonotype has a handful of counts. Its specificity is not known. Trimming took 5 bases from V and 9 from J, leaving 14 bases between them. The germline gives CDR1 MNHEY, CDR2 SMNVEV (reference sequence). The CDR3 extends over 14 amino acids. Each CDR3 protein is one row after TCRdb ran MiXCR on the PCR reads. Here the sample spans thousands of distinct CDR3 sequences, approximately 31% being singletons. Naive CD8 library inputs spanned 20,000 to 1,000,000 sorted cells and 10%, 30% or 50% RNA. The clonotype originates from a human donor in good health. Some libraries in this study had Jurkat cell RNA spiked in. J is TRBJ1-6 and V is TRBV27; TRBD1 might be the D (5 bases). Sequencing was carried out using naive CD8+ T cells from blood, with Jurkat cell RNA spiked in. Subset given: FACS-sorted CD8+CD4-CCR7+CD45RA+ naive T cells. This CDR3 is CASSPGPGFSPLHF. CDR3 nucleotide sequence: TGTGCCAGCAGTCCAGGCCCAGGGTTTTCACCCCTCCACTTT.